The 30 T cell receptor beta chains below all came from one sample that was sequenced in a study of T cell responses to AZD1222 COVID-19 vaccine. Assay used: immunoSEQ multiplex PCR; TCRdb lists only in-frame clones, some missing. Among more than 80,000 clones listed, over 75% were seen once. This specimen was peripheral blood, taken 28 days after the second AZD1222 dose. These receptors were taken from an adult who received the AZD1222 COVID-19 vaccine.

This clone was observed a handful of times. The rearrangement joins TRBV7-8 to TRBJ1-5; D is possibly TRBD1 (5 bases). Looked up from germline, CDR1 is SGHVS and CDR2 is FQNEAQ. Trimming removed 5 bases from V and 0 bases from J, with 11 bases in between. This CDR3 spans 15 amino acids. This chain's CDR3 is CASSVRGNSNQPQHF. CDR3 in DNA: TGTGCCAGCAGCGTTAGGGGAAATAGCAATCAGCCCCAGCATTTT.

The chain links TRBV5-1 to TRBJ2-5; weak D call: TRBD1 (6 bases). CDR3 size: 14 residues. CDR1 and CDR2 from the germline V gene are SGHRS and YFSETQ. Trimming removed 5 bases at V and 5 bases at J, with 16 bases between. For the CDR3, the DNA is TGCGCCAGCAGATCAGTACAGGGTATCGAGACCCAGTACTTC. Translation gives CASRSVQGIETQYF.

Of note for this clone: The junction differs from germline at one of its ends, possibly a read error. The chain couples TRBV7-3 to TRBJ1-1; D unclear. The CDR3 contains 13 residues. Looked up from germline, CDR1 is SGHTA and CDR2 is FQGTGA. The CDR3: CASSLSGNTEAFF. As DNA, the CDR3 is TGTGCCAGCAGTTTAAGTGGGAACACTGAAGCTTTCTTT.

This chain joins TRBV4-2 and TRBJ2-5; the D is unclear. This CDR3 region has 13 residues. Per the germline V gene, CDR1 is LGHNA and CDR2 is YNFKEQ. V lost 0 bases and J 1 base, leaving 3 bases between the germline ends. DNA of the CDR3: TGTGCCAGCAGCCAAGAGACCCAAGAGACCCAGTACTTC. It encodes CASSQETQETQYF.

This chain joins TRBV4-2 and TRBJ2-7; D not resolved. The V end was cut by 2 bases, the J end by 4 bases, with 12 bases between. Germline V gene sequence: CDR1 LGHNA, CDR2 YNFKEQ. The CDR3 covers 14 residues. The CDR3 reads CASSQPDQTYEQYF. The CDR3 region has the DNA TGTGCCAGCAGCCAACCCGACCAGACTTACGAGCAGTACTTC.

The chain has TRBV2 and TRBJ1-3; 7 bases line up with TRBD1. Per germline, CDR1 SNHLY and CDR2 FYNNEI. J gave up 0 bases and V 8 bases, and 4 bases lay outside the gene matches. The CDR3 consists of 14 residues. The CDR3 DNA reads TGTGCCAGCGGGACAGAATACTCTGGAAACACCATATATTTT. Amino acid sequence: CASGTEYSGNTIYF. The whole variable domain, remainder taken from reference TRBV2 and TRBJ1-3, is EPEVTQTPSHQVTQMGQEVILRCVPISNHLYFYWYRQILGQKVEFLVSFYNNEISEKSEIFDDQFSVERPDGSNFTLKIRSTKLEDSAMYFCASGTEYSGNTIYFGEGSWLTVV.

This chain connects TRBV9 to TRBJ2-3; 16 bases agree with TRBD2. CDR3 length: 18 residues. CDR1 is SGDLS, CDR2 YYNGEE, per germline. V shed 4 bases, J shed 6 bases, and the junction held 11 bases outside the gene matches. The CDR3 region has the DNA TGTGCCAGCAGCCCCCGCGGGACTAGCGGGGGGGCAGGGGATACGCAGTATTTT. Residues: CASSPRGTSGGAGDTQYF.

The chain links TRBV10-1 to TRBJ2-2, with TRBD2 as a possible D gene (5 bases). This CDR3 is built from 16 residues. V was trimmed by 2 bases and J by 5 bases, leaving 15 bases between them. Germline CDR1 and CDR2: WNHNN and SYGVQD (reference sequence). CDR3 loop: CASSEVLGVRTGELFF. CDR3 coding DNA: TGCGCCAGCAGTGAGGTTCTGGGAGTAAGGACCGGGGAGCTGTTTTTT.

This chain joins TRBV4-1 and TRBJ2-3; D may be TRBD1 or TRBD2 (5 bases each). V lost 1 base, J lost 1 base, and 12 bases lay in between. CDR3 size: 16 residues. CDR1 and CDR2 from the germline V gene are MGHRA and YSYEKL. The chain's CDR3 is CASSQGPGTGTDTQYF. CDR3 nucleotide sequence: TGCGCCAGCAGCCAAGGACCAGGGACCGGCACAGATACGCAGTATTTT.

The CDR3 loop is CASSLGGFSYNEQFF. CDR3 bases: TGTGCCAGCAGCCTGGGGGGCTTCTCCTACAATGAGCAGTTCTTC. This chain uses TRBV25-1 with TRBJ2-1; tentatively, D is TRBD1 or TRBD2 (6 bases each). This CDR3 is 15 amino acids long. In germline, CDR1 is MGHDK, CDR2 SYGVNS. The V gene lost 6 bases and the J gene lost 0 bases, with 12 bases spanning the gap.

The chain carries TRBV2 and TRBJ1-2; no clear D. Trimming shortened V by 6 bases and J by 8 bases, and 7 bases separated the two germline ends. The CDR3 spans 10 residues. Looked up from germline, CDR1 is SNHLY and CDR2 is FYNNEI. CDR3: CASRRDGYTF. The CDR3 region has the DNA TGTGCCAGCAGGCGTGACGGCTACACCTTC.

The genes are TRBV4-1 and TRBJ2-1; 10 nucleotides line up with TRBD2. The CDR3 spans 15 residues. CDR1 and CDR2 from the germline V gene are MGHRA and YSYEKL. After removal of 1 base from V and 5 bases from J, the junction contained 2 bases not matched to a gene. CDR3 bases: TGCGCCAGCAGCCAAGTGGGACTAGCGAACAATGAGCAGTTCTTC. It translates to CASSQVGLANNEQFF.

The chain's CDR3 is CASSPTGTGGNTIYF. The CDR3 DNA is TGTGCCAGCAGCCCGACAGGGACGGGGGGAAACACCATATATTTT. The rearrangement links TRBV11-2 to TRBJ1-3; 7 bases align to TRBD1. This CDR3 is 15 amino acids long. After removal of 5 bases from V and 4 bases from J, the junction contained 8 bases not matched to a gene. Germline V gives CDR1 SGHAT, CDR2 FQNNGV.

The chain recombines TRBV19 with TRBJ1-3; possible D gene TRBD1, 6 bases. V shed 5 bases and J shed 2 bases, with 10 bases lying between them. CDR1 and CDR2 from the germline V gene are LNHDA and SQIVND (reference sequence). CDR3 length equals 14 residues. DNA for the CDR3: TGTGCCAGTAGTGCACAGGGACCTGGAAACACCATATATTTT. This sequence encodes CASSAQGPGNTIYF.

The rearrangement joins TRBV3-1 (or the pseudogene TRBV3-2) to TRBJ2-3; 11 bases match TRBD2. Germline V gene lookup returns CDR1 LGHDT and CDR2 YNNKEL (reference sequence). The V and J ends lost 4 bases and 2 bases, in that order; junction bases with no gene match: 2. This CDR3 contains 15 residues. CDR3 nucleotides: TGTGCCAGCAGCCCGACTAGCGGGGTCACAGATACGCAGTATTTT. It yields the protein CASSPTSGVTDTQYF.

The V gene is TRBV11-2, the J gene TRBJ2-1; D possibly corresponds to TRBD2 (6 bases). In germline, CDR1 is SGHAT, CDR2 FQNNGV. This CDR3 comprises 13 residues. The V end was cut by 5 bases, the J end by 10 bases, with 15 bases between. CDR3 nucleotides: TGTGCCAGCAGCCCGACTAGGTCGGGAGAGCAGTTCTTC. This encodes CASSPTRSGEQFF.

This clone was seen only once. CDR3 bases: TGTGCCACCAGCAGACTCGGGGGTTCGGCCACAGATACGCAGTATTTT. This encodes CATSRLGGSATDTQYF. The gene calls are TRBV15 and TRBJ2-3; D perhaps matches TRBD2 (6 bases). Per the germline V gene, CDR1 is LNHNV and CDR2 is YYDKDF (reference sequence). This CDR3 contains 16 residues. The germline V and J ends were trimmed by 2 bases and 2 bases, with 14 bases remaining between them.

The J gene is TRBJ2-3, the V gene TRBV11-2, with 11 bases that match TRBD2. This CDR3 contains 16 residues. J lost 5 bases, V lost 2 bases, and 6 bases had no gene match. Germline values: CDR1 SGHAT, CDR2 FQNNGV. This CDR3 reads CASSLSLAGGRDTQYF. The CDR3 coding sequence is TGTGCCAGCAGCTTATCGCTAGCGGGGGGCAGAGATACGCAGTATTTT.

The chain carries TRBV18 and TRBJ1-1; D not resolved. The V gene's germline CDR1 is KGHSH and CDR2 LQKENI. The CDR3 runs to 11 residues. The V end was cut by 4 bases, the J end by 6 bases, with 6 bases between. This CDR3 reads CASSHGPEAFF. CDR3 DNA sequence: TGTGCCAGCTCACACGGGCCTGAAGCTTTCTTT.

In the case of this clone: Other DNA sequences within the sample encode an identical CDR3. The chain combines TRBV6-5 with TRBJ1-2, with D maybe TRBD1 (5 bases). CDR1 and CDR2 from the germline V gene are MNHEY and SVGAGI. Deletions cut 0 bases from V and 6 bases from J, with 5 bases between. The CDR3 totals 12 residues. CDR3 sequence: CASSYSGHGYTF. Here the CDR3 DNA reads TGTGCCAGCAGTTACTCGGGGCATGGCTACACCTTC.

The rearrangement uses TRBV30 and TRBJ2-7, with a tentative D call TRBD2 (6 bases). CDR3 length: 12 residues. The V gene's germline CDR1 is GTSNPN and CDR2 SVGIG (reference sequence). V was cut by 2 bases and J by 3 bases, with 8 bases left in between. CDR3 in DNA: TGTGCCTGGAGTTTGGGGGGCTACGAGCAGTACTTC. It specifies CAWSLGGYEQYF.

The rearrangement uses TRBV30 and TRBJ1-5, with TRBD1 identical over 7 bases. There are 13 residues in the CDR3. The J segment lost 3 bases and the V segment lost 7 bases, leaving 6 bases of the junction unmatched. Germline V gene lookup returns CDR1 GTSNPN and CDR2 SVGIG (reference sequence). DNA of the CDR3: TGTGCCTATCAGACAGGGATCAATCAGCCCCAGCATTTT. Translation: CAYQTGINQPQHF.

J is TRBJ1-1 and V is TRBV5-4; D remains ambiguous. V was shortened by 4 bases and J by 5 bases, with 6 bases between the two germline ends. The CDR3 contains 11 residues. Germline CDR1 SGHNT, CDR2 YYREEE (reference sequence). CDR3 DNA sequence: TGTGCCAGCAGCCGGGAAACTGAAGCTTTCTTT. Encoded protein: CASSRETEAFF.

The chain uses TRBV27 and TRBJ2-6, with D possibly TRBD1 on 6 matching bases. The V gene lost 5 bases and the J gene lost 1 base, with 15 bases spanning the gap. The CDR3 runs 17 residues. Germline CDR1 is MNHEY and CDR2 is SMNVEV (reference sequence). CDR3 coding DNA: TGTGCCAGCAGTGTCGGGACATGGTCTTCTGGGGCCAACGTCCTGACTTTC. It translates to CASSVGTWSSGANVLTF. Looking up the rest from reference TRBV27 and TRBJ2-6 gives the full variable domain: EAQVTQNPRYLITVTGKKLTVTCSQNMNHEYMSWYRQDPGLGLRQIYYSMNVEVTDKGDVPEGYKVSRKEKRNFPLILESPSPNQTSLYFCASSVGTWSSGANVLTFGAGSRLTVL.

The chain combines TRBV3-1 (or the pseudogene TRBV3-2) with TRBJ2-7; D is uncertain. From germline, CDR1 is LGHDT and CDR2 YNNKEL (reference sequence). V lost 4 bases to trimming and J lost 0 bases, with 22 bases between them. The CDR3 spans 18 residues. The CDR3 is CASSPRGISRRSSYEQYF. The CDR3 coding sequence is TGTGCCAGCAGCCCCCGAGGTATCTCGCGGAGAAGCTCCTACGAGCAGTACTTC.

The chain recombines TRBV9 with TRBJ1-2, with 10 bases lining up with TRBD1. Germline CDR1 SGDLS, CDR2 YYNGEE. The length of the CDR3 is 14 residues. The J segment lost 7 bases and the V segment lost 10 bases, leaving 13 bases of the junction unmatched. CDR3 DNA: TGTGCCCGCGCGGGGGGACAGGGGCTTGGTGGCTACACCTTC. Protein sequence: CARAGGQGLGGYTF. The entire variable domain, with the rest obtained from reference TRBV9 and TRBJ1-2, is as follows: DSGVTQTPKHLITATGQRVTLRCSPRSGDLSVYWYQQSLDQGLQFLIQYYNGEERAKGNILERFSAQQFPDLHSELNLSSLELGDSALYFCARAGGQGLGGYTFGSGTRLTVV.

As to this clone: Relative to the germline gene, one junction end is altered; a read error may explain this. This chain links TRBV6-6 with TRBJ1-1; possible D gene TRBD1, 5 bases. CDR3 size: 14 residues. Germline values: CDR1 MNHNY, CDR2 SVGAGI (reference sequence). The CDR3 DNA reads TGTGCCAGCAGTTACTCTGCCAGGGCCCCTGAGGCTTTCTTT. It encodes CASSYSARAPEAFF.

This sequence joins TRBV2 and TRBJ1-1, with D perhaps TRBD1 (5 bases). CDR3 length equals 13 residues. Looked up from germline, CDR1 is SNHLY and CDR2 is FYNNEI. The germline V and J ends were trimmed by 1 base and 5 bases, with 8 bases remaining between them. The chain's CDR3 is CASSEDRGTEAFF. CDR3 in DNA: TGTGCCAGCAGTGAAGATCGGGGGACTGAAGCTTTCTTT.

This chain links TRBV30 with TRBJ1-5; D unclear. V dropped 0 bases and J dropped 4 bases, with 10 bases sitting between them. The CDR3 covers 14 residues. The V gene's germline CDR1 is GTSNPN and CDR2 SVGIG (reference sequence). CDR3 region: CAWSVGGRNQPQHF. In DNA, the CDR3 is TGTGCCTGGAGTGTGGGTGGGCGGAATCAGCCCCAGCATTTT.

The gene calls are TRBV27 and TRBJ1-6; no clear D. This CDR3 has 17 amino acids. The germline V gene encodes CDR1 MNHEY and CDR2 SMNVEV (reference sequence). The V gene lost 0 bases and the J gene lost 0 bases, with 9 bases spanning the gap. The CDR3 DNA sequence: TGTGCCAGCAGTTTATCAGCAAAGAGCTCCTATAATTCACCCCTCCACTTT. Protein product: CASSLSAKSSYNSPLHF.